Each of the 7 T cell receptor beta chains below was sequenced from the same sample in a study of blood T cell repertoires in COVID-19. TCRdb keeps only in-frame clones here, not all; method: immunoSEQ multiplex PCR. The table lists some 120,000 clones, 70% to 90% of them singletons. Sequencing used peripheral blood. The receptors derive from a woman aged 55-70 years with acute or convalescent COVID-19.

CDR3 residues: CASSERKRLAGDKVSYEQYV. The DNA of the CDR3 is TGTGCCAGCAGTGAGCGGAAGAGACTAGCGGGAGATAAGGTAAGCTACGAGCAGTACGTC. V and J are TRBV2 and TRBJ2-7; 12 positions agree with TRBD2. The CDR3 runs 20 residues. From germline, CDR1 is SNHLY and CDR2 FYNNEI. V lost 3 bases to trimming and J lost 3 bases; unmatched junction nucleotides: 18.

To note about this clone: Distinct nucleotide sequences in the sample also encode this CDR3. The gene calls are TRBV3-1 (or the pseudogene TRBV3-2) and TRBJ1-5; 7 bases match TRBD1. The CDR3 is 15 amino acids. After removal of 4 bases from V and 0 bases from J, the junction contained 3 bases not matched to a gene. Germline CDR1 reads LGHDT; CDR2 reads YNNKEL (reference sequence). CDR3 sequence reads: CASSLGTDSNQPQHF. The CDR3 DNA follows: TGTGCCAGCAGCCTTGGGACAGATAGCAATCAGCCCCAGCATTTT.

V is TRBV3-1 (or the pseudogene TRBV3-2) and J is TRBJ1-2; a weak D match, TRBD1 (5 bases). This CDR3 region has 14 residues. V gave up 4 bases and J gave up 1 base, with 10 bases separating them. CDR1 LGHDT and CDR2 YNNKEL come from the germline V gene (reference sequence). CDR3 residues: CASSPGGNNYGYTF. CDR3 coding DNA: TGTGCCAGCAGCCCGGGGGGGAATAACTATGGCTACACCTTC.

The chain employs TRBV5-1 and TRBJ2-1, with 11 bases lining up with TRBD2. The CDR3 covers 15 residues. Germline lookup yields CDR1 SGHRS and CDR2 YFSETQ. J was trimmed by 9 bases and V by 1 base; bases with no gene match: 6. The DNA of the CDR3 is TGCGCCAGCAGCTTGACTAGCGGGAGCATTAGTGAGCAGTTCTTC. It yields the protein CASSLTSGSISEQFF. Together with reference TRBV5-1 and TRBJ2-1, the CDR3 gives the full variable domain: KAGVTQTPRYLIKTRGQQVTLSCSPISGHRSVSWYQQTPGQGLQFLFEYFSETQRNKGNFPGRFSGRQFSNSRSEMNVSTLELGDSALYLCASSLTSGSISEQFFGPGTRLTVL.

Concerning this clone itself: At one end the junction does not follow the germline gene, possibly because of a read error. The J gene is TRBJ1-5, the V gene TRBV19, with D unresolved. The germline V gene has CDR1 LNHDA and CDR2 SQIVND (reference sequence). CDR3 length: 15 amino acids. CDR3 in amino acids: CASRIGSNSNQPQHF. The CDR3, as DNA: TGTGCCAGTAGGATAGGCAGTAATAGCAATCAGCCCCAGCATTTT.

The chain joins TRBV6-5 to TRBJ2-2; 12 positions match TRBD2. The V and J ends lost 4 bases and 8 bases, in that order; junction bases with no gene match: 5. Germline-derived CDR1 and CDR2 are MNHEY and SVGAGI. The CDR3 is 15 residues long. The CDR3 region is CASSSWTSGVGELFF. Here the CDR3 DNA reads TGTGCCAGCAGTTCGTGGACTAGCGGGGTGGGGGAGCTGTTTTTT.

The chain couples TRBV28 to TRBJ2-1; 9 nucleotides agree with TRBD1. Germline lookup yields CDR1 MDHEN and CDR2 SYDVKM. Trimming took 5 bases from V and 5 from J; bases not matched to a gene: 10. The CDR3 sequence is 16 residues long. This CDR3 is CASSPSPGQGHNEQFF. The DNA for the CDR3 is TGTGCCAGCAGTCCCTCCCCGGGACAGGGCCACAATGAGCAGTTCTTC.